What follows are 27 T cell receptor beta chains derived from one specimen sequenced in a study of cytomegalovirus exposure and HLA in healthy donors (dated by TCRdb to about 2017). Libraries came from the immunoSEQ multiplex PCR assay. TCRdb took over this immuneACCESS table, retaining in-frame rearrangements with V and J assigned. Such tables are incomplete; in checked studies, under half of the missing clones stem from an unresolved V gene, and the remainder is unexplained. In all, the sample holds about 150,000 clones, and 89% of those were seen once. Around 9% of the sample belongs to the ten largest clones. The sequencing sample was made of PBMCs. Source of these receptors: a woman under 30 in good health and CMV-seropositive.

This rearrangement joins TRBV10-3 to TRBJ1-5, with TRBD1 as a possible D gene (6 bases). The CDR3 extends over 14 amino acids. With 6 bases removed from V and 0 bases from J, the gap between germline ends came to 9 bases. Germline V gene data show CDR1 as ENHRY and CDR2 as SYGVKD. CDR3 region: CAISRGNSNQPQHF. For the CDR3, the DNA is TGTGCCATCAGCAGGGGCAATAGCAATCAGCCCCAGCATTTT.

CDR3 bases: TGTGCCAGCAGCTTCAGGGGGATTGGGCAAGAGACCCAGTACTTC. Its protein is CASSFRGIGQETQYF. The chain joins TRBV6-6 to TRBJ2-5, with 7 bases matching TRBD1. This CDR3 is built from 15 residues. The V gene end was trimmed by 6 bases and the J gene end by 2 bases; junction bases not matched to a gene: 9. The germline CDR1 and CDR2 sequences are MNHNY and SVGAGI (reference sequence).

The chain carries TRBV18 and TRBJ1-5; a weak D match, TRBD1 (5 bases). Germline V gene data show CDR1 as KGHSH and CDR2 as LQKENI. The CDR3 consists of 15 residues. The V and J ends lost 3 bases and 4 bases respectively, with 13 bases between them. CDR3: CASSPRGEGNQPQHF. The CDR3 DNA is TGTGCCAGCTCACCGCGGGGGGAGGGGAATCAGCCCCAGCATTTT.

J is TRBJ2-1 and V is TRBV19; D may be TRBD2 (6 bases). The CDR3 covers 15 residues. Germline CDR1 LNHDA, CDR2 SQIVND (reference sequence). The V gene lost 4 bases and the J gene lost 10 bases, with 20 bases spanning the gap. The CDR3 DNA is TGTGCCAGTAGTAACAACCGGGACGTGGGGAGGGAGCAGTTCTTC. It is translated as CASSNNRDVGREQFF.

The chain uses TRBV28 and TRBJ1-5, with D tentatively TRBD1 (6 bases). V lost 4 bases, J lost 4 bases, and 11 bases lay in between. This CDR3 has 14 residues. Germline assignment: CDR1 MDHEN and CDR2 SYDVKM. CDR3 DNA sequence: TGTGCCAGCAGTTCCCGGACAGATAATCAGCCCCAGCATTTT. Protein sequence: CASSSRTDNQPQHF.

The chain recombines TRBV19 with TRBJ2-1; no definite D call. Trimming removed 4 bases from V and 2 bases from J, with 9 bases in between. CDR3 length: 14 amino acids. Germline CDR1 LNHDA, CDR2 SQIVND (reference sequence). CDR3 residues: CASSTSTAYNEQFF. The CDR3 DNA follows: TGTGCCAGTAGTACCTCCACAGCCTACAATGAGCAGTTCTTC.

V and J are TRBV4-3 and TRBJ1-2, with 7 bases lining up with TRBD1. The CDR3 consists of 19 residues. The V segment lost 4 bases and the J segment 6 bases; nucleotides outside the gene matches: 23. Germline-derived CDR1 and CDR2 are LGHNA and YSLEER. The CDR3 protein is CASSPSPSPVATGSNGYTF. The CDR3 DNA follows: TGCGCCAGCAGCCCAAGCCCCTCCCCCGTTGCGACAGGGTCGAATGGCTACACCTTC.

This clone appeared a few times. The CDR3 DNA is TGTGCCAGTAGTATAGTCTGGGACAGGGACACTGAAGCTTTCTTT. Encoded protein: CASSIVWDRDTEAFF. The chain combines TRBV19 with TRBJ1-1; TRBD1 matches at 9 bases. Germline values: CDR1 LNHDA, CDR2 SQIVND (reference sequence). V gave up 1 base and J gave up 3 bases; unmatched junction bases: 3. CDR3 size: 15 residues.

The V gene is TRBV4-3, the J gene TRBJ2-7; 9 positions match TRBD1. The CDR3 sequence is 17 residues long. The ends lost 0 bases at V and 4 bases at J; junction bases unmatched: 10. Germline CDR1 reads LGHNA; CDR2 reads YSLEER. The chain's CDR3 is CASSQDRGAGQGYEQYF. The DNA of the CDR3 is TGCGCCAGCAGCCAAGACCGGGGGGCGGGACAGGGATACGAGCAGTACTTC.

The chain recombines TRBV6-5 with TRBJ2-1, with 8 bases identical to TRBD2. CDR1 and CDR2 (germline): MNHEY, SVGAGI. Unmatched junction bases numbered 8, after V lost 6 bases and J lost 7 bases. The CDR3 extends over 14 amino acids. CDR3 nucleotide sequence: TGTGCCAGCAGCCCACTAGCGGATGTAAATGAGCAGTTCTTC. Protein product: CASSPLADVNEQFF.

This clone was seen a single time. The chain recombines TRBV5-4 with TRBJ2-5; 8 bases line up with TRBD2. The trim removed 5 bases at V and 4 bases at J, leaving 7 bases unmatched. CDR1 is SGHNT and CDR2 is YYREEE in the germline V gene (reference sequence). The CDR3 extends over 14 amino acids. Here the CDR3 reads CASSTGLVIETQYF. The DNA for the CDR3 is TGTGCCAGCAGTACGGGACTAGTGATAGAGACCCAGTACTTC.

The rearrangement joins TRBV7-8 to TRBJ2-3; 9 bases are shared with TRBD2. CDR3 length equals 14 residues. With 5 bases clipped from V and 6 bases from J, the junction kept 6 bases outside the gene matches. Germline V lookup: CDR1 SGHVS, CDR2 FQNEAQ. The CDR3 sequence is CASSVSGGIDTQYF. DNA of the CDR3: TGTGCCAGCAGCGTCAGCGGGGGGATTGATACGCAGTATTTT.

This clone was observed once. The J gene is TRBJ1-2, the V gene TRBV5-4, with TRBD1 identical over 9 bases. Germline values: CDR1 SGHNT, CDR2 YYREEE (reference sequence). This CDR3 spans 14 amino acids. Trimming took 5 bases from V and 3 from J; bases not matched to a gene: 5. The CDR3 sequence is CASSPQGAHYGYTF. CDR3 coding DNA: TGTGCCAGCAGTCCACAGGGGGCACACTATGGCTACACCTTC.

The J gene is TRBJ2-1, the V gene TRBV13; 11 bases are a match to TRBD2. This CDR3 has 17 amino acids. V was clipped by 5 bases and J by 5 bases; unmatched bases: 11. CDR1 and CDR2 from the germline V gene are PRHDT and FYEKMQ (reference sequence). The CDR3 region is CASSDTLGLAGHNEQFF. In nucleotides, the CDR3 is TGTGCCAGCAGCGACACACTTGGACTAGCGGGCCACAATGAGCAGTTCTTC.

In its sample, this clone was seen once. CDR3 in amino acids: CASGPWGRVSEQYF. DNA for the CDR3: TGTGCTAGTGGTCCCTGGGGCAGGGTATCCGAGCAGTACTTC. The gene calls are TRBV12-5 and TRBJ2-7, with D possibly matching TRBD1 (5 bases). The V and J ends lost 5 bases and 6 bases respectively, with 17 bases between them. This CDR3 spans 14 amino acids. Per the germline V gene, CDR1 is LGHNT and CDR2 is FRNRAP.

The chain links TRBV5-1 to TRBJ2-5, with 8 nucleotides matching TRBD2. J lost 1 base, V lost 2 bases, and 1 base had no gene match. This CDR3 spans 14 amino acids. Germline V gene sequence: CDR1 SGHRS, CDR2 YFSETQ. In nucleotides, the CDR3 is TGCGCCAGCAGCTTCACTAGCGGCCAAGAGACCCAGTACTTC. Residues: CASSFTSGQETQYF. The full variable domain, rest sourced from reference TRBV5-1 and TRBJ2-5, is KAGVTQTPRYLIKTRGQQVTLSCSPISGHRSVSWYQQTPGQGLQFLFEYFSETQRNKGNFPGRFSGRQFSNSRSEMNVSTLELGDSALYLCASSFTSGQETQYFGPGTRLLVL.

The chain carries TRBV11-2 and TRBJ1-2, with a weak D call TRBD1 (5 bases). Per germline, CDR1 SGHAT and CDR2 FQNNGV. Trimming took 5 bases from V and 8 from J, leaving 15 bases between them. This CDR3 region has 13 residues. CDR3 bases: TGTGCCAGCAGCCAAACGGCGGGGCCGGGCTACACCTTC. It yields the protein CASSQTAGPGYTF.

The chain links TRBV25-1 to TRBJ1-2; possibly TRBD1 for D (5 bases). V lost 5 bases, J lost 3 bases, and 13 bases lay in between. There are 14 residues in the CDR3. Germline V gene data show CDR1 as MGHDK and CDR2 as SYGVNS. DNA of the CDR3: TGTGCCAGCAGTCCGGGGGGAATTGACTATGGCTACACCTTC. Its protein product is CASSPGGIDYGYTF.

The J gene is TRBJ2-5, the V gene TRBV9, with D maybe TRBD1 (6 bases). The length of the CDR3 is 14 residues. Looked up from germline, CDR1 is SGDLS and CDR2 is YYNGEE. Trimming pared 0 bases from V and 2 bases from J, leaving 8 bases between. Here the CDR3 reads CASSVVTGQETQYF. In DNA, the CDR3 is TGTGCCAGCAGCGTAGTGACAGGACAAGAGACCCAGTACTTC.

This chain joins TRBV6-1 and TRBJ2-3, with a weak D call TRBD2 (7 bases). The CDR3 runs 15 residues. Germline CDR1 reads MNHNS; CDR2 reads SASEGT. Between the trimmed V and J ends, which lost 4 bases and 4 bases, there was a span of 15 bases. This chain's CDR3 is CASSAAEGGADTQYF. CDR3 bases: TGTGCCAGCAGTGCCGCCGAGGGGGGGGCAGATACGCAGTATTTT.

The genes are TRBV5-1 and TRBJ2-1, with TRBD2 identical over 11 bases. Germline V gives CDR1 SGHRS, CDR2 YFSETQ. This CDR3 comprises 16 residues. Losses at the gene ends were 1 base for V and 9 bases for J; bases not matched to a gene: 9. For the CDR3, the DNA is TGCGCCAGCAGCTTGCTACCACTAGCGGGGGACAGTGAGCAGTTCTTC. It translates to CASSLLPLAGDSEQFF.

V is TRBV5-1 and J is TRBJ2-7; maybe TRBD1 (6 bases). V was clipped by 2 bases and J by 2 bases, with 26 bases between them. Germline V gene lookup returns CDR1 SGHRS and CDR2 YFSETQ. The CDR3 length is 19 residues. CDR3 DNA sequence: TGCGCCAGCAGCTTAAGAGGCCCAACACAGGGCAAGATCGCCTACGAGCAGTACTTC. Amino acid sequence: CASSLRGPTQGKIAYEQYF. Filled out from reference TRBV5-1 and TRBJ2-7, the complete variable domain reads KAGVTQTPRYLIKTRGQQVTLSCSPISGHRSVSWYQQTPGQGLQFLFEYFSETQRNKGNFPGRFSGRQFSNSRSEMNVSTLELGDSALYLCASSLRGPTQGKIAYEQYFGPGTRLTVT.

This chain connects TRBV2 to TRBJ2-2; D gene uncertain. The V gene lost 6 bases and the J gene lost 1 base, with 9 bases spanning the gap. The CDR3 contains 14 residues. CDR1 and CDR2 (germline): SNHLY, FYNNEI. The CDR3 reads CASRAQMNTGELFF. CDR3 sequence (DNA): TGTGCCAGCAGAGCACAGATGAACACCGGGGAGCTGTTTTTT. Full variable domain (remainder filled in from reference TRBV2 and TRBJ2-2): EPEVTQTPSHQVTQMGQEVILRCVPISNHLYFYWYRQILGQKVEFLVSFYNNEISEKSEIFDDQFSVERPDGSNFTLKIRSTKLEDSAMYFCASRAQMNTGELFFGEGSRLTVL.

The CDR3 DNA is TGTGCCAGCAAGACTAGCGGGTCTTCCTACGAGCAGTACTTC. It yields the protein CASKTSGSSYEQYF. V and J are TRBV21-1 and TRBJ2-7; TRBD2 reflects the table's D call only, with no check against the DNA. TRBV21-1 is an annotated pseudogene. The CDR3 sequence is 14 residues long.

The chain has TRBV28 and TRBJ1-1; D may be TRBD1 (5 bases). CDR1 and CDR2 (germline): MDHEN, SYDVKM. V lost 6 bases and J lost 4, with 12 bases in between. The CDR3 spans 13 residues. The CDR3 DNA follows: TGTGCCAGCAGCGGGGGGTTGGCCACTGAAGCTTTCTTT. This sequence encodes CASSGGLATEAFF.

The chain employs TRBV2 and TRBJ2-5; tentative D call: TRBD2 (6 bases). Germline assignment: CDR1 SNHLY and CDR2 FYNNEI. The CDR3 loop spans 15 amino acids. Trimming pared 4 bases from V and 4 bases from J, leaving 16 bases between. In DNA, the CDR3 is TGTGCCAGCAGTGTAACCGGGGGTAATCGAGAGACCCAGTACTTC. Translating gives CASSVTGGNRETQYF.

Notes on this clone: One junction end does not reproduce the germline sequence, and a read error may be involved. The J gene is TRBJ2-1, the V gene TRBV10-3, with TRBD2 identical over 11 bases. This CDR3 comprises 16 residues. Germline CDR1 and CDR2: ENHRY and SYGVKD. In DNA, the CDR3 is TGTGCCATGAGTGGAGTCCCTAGCGGGGGGTACAATGAGCAGTTCTTC. Translating it yields CAMSGVPSGGYNEQFF.